Listed here is a single T cell receptor beta chain. The CDR3 spans 14 residues. Between the trimmed V and J ends, which lost 8 bases and 4 bases, there was a span of 12 bases. The V gene's germline CDR1 is SNHLY and CDR2 FYNNEI. Via MiXCR, TCRdb re-called the RT-PCR reads, giving one row per CDR3 protein. The data hold almost 700,000 distinct CDR3 sequences, with 12% to 15% observed a single time. The chain is built from TRBV2 and TRBJ1-6, with D perhaps matching TRBD1 (5 bases). The sample comprised memory CD4+ T cells from blood. The sequence came from a female donor in good health, serving as a healthy control. In nucleotides, the CDR3 is TGTGCCAGCGGGGCGGCAGAATATAATTCACCCCTCCACTTT. Amino acid sequence: CASGAAEYNSPLHF.